Listed below are T cell receptor beta chains from one sample, sequenced in a study of regulatory T cells in long-lasting Graves disease. A single record per CDR3 protein comes from TCRdb applying MiXCR to the multiplex PCR reads. Of 400,000 to 550,000 distinct CDR3 sequences in the sample, around 17% were seen once. This same sample was also part of a study on T cells in Graves' hyperthyroidism and ophthalmopathy.

The sequencing here drew on peripheral blood mononuclear cells (PBMCs), taken at new diagnosis, from a patient treated with antithyroid drugs. These receptor sequences come from a woman in her twenties or thirties with Graves disease. Each CDR3 is given without its conserved first and last residue. Each record gives: CDR3 protein, CDR3 length, V gene.

ASRGGGGLQH	10	TRBV28
ASSPSWTSGGVGQF	14	TRBV13
ASSSPSTGPSYEQY	14	TRBV11-2
ASSRPPGLAPSSYNEQF	17	TRBV11-1
SVGAQSSTDTQY	12	TRBV29-1
ASSLLDDPTYEQY	13	TRBV27
ASSTFGLAGNTGELF	15	TRBV6-2/TRBV6-3
ASSSPGSLAGVWNEQF	16	TRBV13
AINGRGASYEQY	12	TRBV10-3
ASSFETMPPADTQY	14	TRBV5-4
ASSSRQGGLSYGYT	14	TRBV12-3/TRBV12-4
ASSIRAANNEQF	12	TRBV2
ASSLGENQPQH	11	TRBV5-1
ASSLQGGGEAF	11	TRBV27
ASSERALTDTQY	12	TRBV7-8
ASSYGLRESLYEQY	14	TRBV6-5
ASSLGRDGSPLH	12	TRBV12-3/TRBV12-4
ASSLATGGDEAF	12	TRBV7-9
ASSSVRGVNEQF	12	TRBV13
ASRSGRSSNEQF	12	TRBV7-9
ASSPRFDSNQPQH	13	TRBV7-8
ASSLGRVNTEAF	12	TRBV5-1
ASSWIMASYEQY	12	TRBV13
ASSPASGKREQY	12	TRBV5-1
ASSLDTNQPQH	11	TRBV5-1
ASKFPSASYEQY	12	TRBV28
ASNPGRSSGNTIY	13	TRBV28
AIRDSGYEQY	10	TRBV10-3
ASSLGAGTIGRAGNTIY	17	TRBV7-2
AISEGDRGYGYT	12	TRBV10-3
SARGQESSYEQY	12	TRBV20-1
ASSAGLAEETQY	12	TRBV2
ASSLDTRGPYEQY	13	TRBV11-2
ASSQSGQGGEQF	12	TRBV3-1
SAVRGSGGYNEQF	13	TRBV20-1
ASLRLAFYEQY	11	TRBV5-6
ASTGGRSRDTQY	12	TRBV19
ASSQDVMVTGEQY	13	TRBV3-1
SARDPSGSFWSSYNEQF	17	TRBV20-1